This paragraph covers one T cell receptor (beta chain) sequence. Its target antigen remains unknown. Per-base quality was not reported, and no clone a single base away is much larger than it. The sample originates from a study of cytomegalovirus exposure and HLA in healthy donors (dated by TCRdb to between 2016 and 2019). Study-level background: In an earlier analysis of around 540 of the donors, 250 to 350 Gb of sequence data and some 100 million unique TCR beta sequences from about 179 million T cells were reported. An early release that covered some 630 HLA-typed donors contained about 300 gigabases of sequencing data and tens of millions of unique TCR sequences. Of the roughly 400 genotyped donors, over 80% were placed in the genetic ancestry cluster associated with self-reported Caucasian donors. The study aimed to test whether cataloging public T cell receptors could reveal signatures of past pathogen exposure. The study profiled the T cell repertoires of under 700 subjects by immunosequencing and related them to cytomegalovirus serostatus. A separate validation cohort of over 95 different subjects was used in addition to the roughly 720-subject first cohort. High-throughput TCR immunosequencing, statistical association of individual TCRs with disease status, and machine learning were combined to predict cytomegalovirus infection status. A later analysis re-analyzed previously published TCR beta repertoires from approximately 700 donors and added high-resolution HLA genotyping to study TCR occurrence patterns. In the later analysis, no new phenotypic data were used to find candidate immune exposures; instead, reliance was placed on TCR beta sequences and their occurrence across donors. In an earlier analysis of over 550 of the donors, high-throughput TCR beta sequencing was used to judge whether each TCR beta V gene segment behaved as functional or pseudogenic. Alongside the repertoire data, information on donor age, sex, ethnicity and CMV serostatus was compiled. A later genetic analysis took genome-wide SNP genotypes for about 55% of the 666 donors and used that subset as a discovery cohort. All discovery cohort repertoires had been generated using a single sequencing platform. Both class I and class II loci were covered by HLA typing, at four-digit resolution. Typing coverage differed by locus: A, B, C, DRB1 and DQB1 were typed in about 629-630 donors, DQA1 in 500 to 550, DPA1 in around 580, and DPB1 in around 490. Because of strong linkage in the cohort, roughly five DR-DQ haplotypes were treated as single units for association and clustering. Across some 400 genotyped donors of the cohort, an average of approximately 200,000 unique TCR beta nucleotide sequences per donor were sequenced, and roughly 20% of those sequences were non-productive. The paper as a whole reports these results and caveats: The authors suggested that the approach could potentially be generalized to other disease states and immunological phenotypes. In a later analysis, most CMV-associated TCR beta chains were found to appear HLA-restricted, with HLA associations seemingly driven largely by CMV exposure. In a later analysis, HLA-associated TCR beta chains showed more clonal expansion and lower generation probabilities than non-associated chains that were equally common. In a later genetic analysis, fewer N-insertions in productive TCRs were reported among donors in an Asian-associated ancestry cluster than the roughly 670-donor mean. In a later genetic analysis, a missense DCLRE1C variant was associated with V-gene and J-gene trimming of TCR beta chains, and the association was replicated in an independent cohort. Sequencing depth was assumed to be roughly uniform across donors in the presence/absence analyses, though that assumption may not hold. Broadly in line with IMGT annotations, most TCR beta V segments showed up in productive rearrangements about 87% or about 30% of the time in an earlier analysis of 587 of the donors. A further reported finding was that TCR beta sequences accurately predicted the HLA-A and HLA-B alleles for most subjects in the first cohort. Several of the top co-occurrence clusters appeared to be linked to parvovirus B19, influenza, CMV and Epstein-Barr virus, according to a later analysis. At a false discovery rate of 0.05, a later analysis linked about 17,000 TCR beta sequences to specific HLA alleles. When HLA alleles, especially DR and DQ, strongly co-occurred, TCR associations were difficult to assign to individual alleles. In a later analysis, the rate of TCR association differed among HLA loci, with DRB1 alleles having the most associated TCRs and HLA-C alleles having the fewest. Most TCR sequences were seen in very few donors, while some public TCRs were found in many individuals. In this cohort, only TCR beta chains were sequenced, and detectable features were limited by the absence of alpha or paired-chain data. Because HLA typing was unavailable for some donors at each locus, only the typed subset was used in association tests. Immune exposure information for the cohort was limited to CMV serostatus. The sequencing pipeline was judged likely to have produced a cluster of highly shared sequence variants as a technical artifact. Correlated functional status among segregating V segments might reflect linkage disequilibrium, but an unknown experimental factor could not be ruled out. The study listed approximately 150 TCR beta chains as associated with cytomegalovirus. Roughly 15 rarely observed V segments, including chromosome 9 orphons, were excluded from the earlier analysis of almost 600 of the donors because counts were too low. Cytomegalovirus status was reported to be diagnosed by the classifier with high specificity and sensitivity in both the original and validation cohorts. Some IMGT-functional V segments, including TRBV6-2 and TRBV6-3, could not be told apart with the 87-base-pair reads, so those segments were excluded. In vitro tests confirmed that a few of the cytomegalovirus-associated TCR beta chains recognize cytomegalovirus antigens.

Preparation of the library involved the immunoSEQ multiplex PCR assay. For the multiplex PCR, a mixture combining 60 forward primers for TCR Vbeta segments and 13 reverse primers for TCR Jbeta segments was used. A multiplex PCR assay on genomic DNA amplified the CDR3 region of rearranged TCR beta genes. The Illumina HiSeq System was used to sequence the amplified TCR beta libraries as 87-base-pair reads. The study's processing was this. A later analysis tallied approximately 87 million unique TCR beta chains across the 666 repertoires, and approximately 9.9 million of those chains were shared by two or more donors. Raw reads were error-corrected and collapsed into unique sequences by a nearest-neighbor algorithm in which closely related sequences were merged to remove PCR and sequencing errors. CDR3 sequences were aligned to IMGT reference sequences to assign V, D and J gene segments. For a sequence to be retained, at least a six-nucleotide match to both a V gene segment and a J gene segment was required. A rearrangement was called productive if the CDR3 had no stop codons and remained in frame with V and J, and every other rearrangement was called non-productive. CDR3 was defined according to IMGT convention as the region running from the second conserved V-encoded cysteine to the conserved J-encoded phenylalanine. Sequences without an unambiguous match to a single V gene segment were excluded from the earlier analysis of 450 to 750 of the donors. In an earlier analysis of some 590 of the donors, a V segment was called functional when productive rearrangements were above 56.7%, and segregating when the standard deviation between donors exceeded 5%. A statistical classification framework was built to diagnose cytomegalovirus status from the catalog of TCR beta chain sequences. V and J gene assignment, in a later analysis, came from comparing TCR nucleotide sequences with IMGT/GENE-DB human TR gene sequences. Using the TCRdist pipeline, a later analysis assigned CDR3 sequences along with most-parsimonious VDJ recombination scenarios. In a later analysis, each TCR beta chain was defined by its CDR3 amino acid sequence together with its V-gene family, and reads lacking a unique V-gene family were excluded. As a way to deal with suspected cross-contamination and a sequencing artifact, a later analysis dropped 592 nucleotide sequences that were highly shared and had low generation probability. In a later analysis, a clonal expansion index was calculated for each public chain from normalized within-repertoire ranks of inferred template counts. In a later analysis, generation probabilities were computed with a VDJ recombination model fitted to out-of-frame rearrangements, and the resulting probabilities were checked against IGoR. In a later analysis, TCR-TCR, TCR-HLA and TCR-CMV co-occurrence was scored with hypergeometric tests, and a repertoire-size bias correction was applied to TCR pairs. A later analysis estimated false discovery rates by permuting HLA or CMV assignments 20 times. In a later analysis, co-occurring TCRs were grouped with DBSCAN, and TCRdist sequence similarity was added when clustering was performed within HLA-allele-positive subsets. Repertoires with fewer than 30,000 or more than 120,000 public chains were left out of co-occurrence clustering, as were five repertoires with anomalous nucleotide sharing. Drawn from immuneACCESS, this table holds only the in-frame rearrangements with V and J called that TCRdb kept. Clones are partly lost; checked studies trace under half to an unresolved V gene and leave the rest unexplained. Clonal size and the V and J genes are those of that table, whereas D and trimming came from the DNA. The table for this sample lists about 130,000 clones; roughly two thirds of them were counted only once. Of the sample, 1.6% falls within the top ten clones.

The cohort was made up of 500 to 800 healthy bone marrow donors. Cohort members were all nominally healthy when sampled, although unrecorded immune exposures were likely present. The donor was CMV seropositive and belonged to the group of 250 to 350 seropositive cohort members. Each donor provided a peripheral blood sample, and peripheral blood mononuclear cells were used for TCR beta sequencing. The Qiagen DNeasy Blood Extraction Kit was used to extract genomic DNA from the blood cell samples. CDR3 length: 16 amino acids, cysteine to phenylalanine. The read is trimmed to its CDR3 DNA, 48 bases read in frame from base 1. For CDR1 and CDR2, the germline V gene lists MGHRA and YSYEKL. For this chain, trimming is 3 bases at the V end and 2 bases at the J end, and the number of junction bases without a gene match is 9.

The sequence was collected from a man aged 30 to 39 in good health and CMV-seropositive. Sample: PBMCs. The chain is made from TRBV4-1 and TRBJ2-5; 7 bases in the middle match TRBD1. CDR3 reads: CASSQIGMGQQETQYF. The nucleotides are TGCGCCAGCAGCCAGATTGGGATGGGACAGCAAGAGACCCAGTACTTC.